These T cell receptor beta chains were read from a single sample in a study of beta chain features in type 1 diabetes. Profiling relied on immunoSEQ multiplex PCR, and the TCRdb table lists in-frame clones only, not all of them. The sample holds about 900,000 clones; roughly a sixth are singletons and the top ten take 0.02% to 0.03%. Material for sequencing was naive CD4+ T cells from blood. These receptors originate from a woman under 30 in good health. CDR3s include the opening cysteine and the closing phenylalanine or tryptophan. Each record gives: J gene, D gene, clone size, CDR3 length, V gene, CDR3 protein, CDR3 DNA. The D gene is left open where the match is weak. Where a row states a size, it is once, few, many or the class of an expanded clone; other rows omit it.

TRBJ2-1	.	few	15	TRBV2	CASMVGRAAYNEQFF	TGTGCCAGCATGGTTGGGCGGGCGGCCTACAATGAGCAGTTCTTC
TRBJ2-7	.	.	12	TRBV2	CASRDDRYEQYF	TGTGCCAGCAGAGATGACAGATACGAGCAGTACTTC
TRBJ2-5	.	few	12	TRBV19	CASSGYRGTQYF	TGTGCCAGTAGTGGCTACCGTGGGACCCAGTACTTC
TRBJ2-1	.	once	12	TRBV5-1	CASSLGVNEQFF	TGCGCCAGCAGCTTGGGAGTAAATGAGCAGTTCTTC
TRBJ2-7	TRBD2	.	16	TRBV5-1	CASSLGGGLADPEQYF	TGCGCCAGCAGCTTGGGAGGGGGACTAGCGGATCCCGAGCAGTACTTC
TRBJ2-5	TRBD2	.	16	TRBV27	CASSPLAGTSLGTQYF	TGTGCCAGCAGTCCTTTAGCGGGAACTTCTCTAGGGACCCAGTACTTC
TRBJ2-7	TRBD2	few	15	TRBV7-2	CASSLLAGAYYEQYF	TGTGCCAGCAGCTTACTAGCGGGGGCTTACTACGAGCAGTACTTC
TRBJ2-2	.	few	14	TRBV5-1	CASSFWYRTGELFF	TGCGCCAGCAGCTTTTGGTATAGGACCGGGGAGCTGTTTTTT
TRBJ2-5	.	.	14	TRBV5-4	CASSEYVSQETQYF	TGTGCCAGCAGCGAATATGTCTCCCAAGAGACCCAGTACTTC
TRBJ1-2	.	.	13	TRBV28	CATERGVNYGYTF	TGTGCCACTGAAAGAGGGGTGAACTATGGCTACACCTTC